This T cell receptor beta chain derives from a study of cytomegalovirus exposure and HLA in healthy donors. The PCR employed 60 Vbeta primers together with 13 Jbeta primers. Generated by immunoSEQ multiplex PCR, the TCRdb table keeps only in-frame clones and is missing some. The sample carries about 120,000 clones, under 85% recorded once. With 4 bases removed from V and 0 bases from J, the gap between germline ends came to 16 bases. This CDR3 is 17 amino acids long. Germline CDR1 is SGHTA and CDR2 is FQGNSA. This chain uses TRBV7-2 with TRBJ1-3; a possible D gene is TRBD1 (6 bases). This sequence was found in a man aged 40-50 years in good health and CMV-seropositive. The sample consisted of PBMCs. The CDR3 nucleotides are TGTGCCAGCAGCTCCGGACAGACTTTTTTCTCTGGAAACACCATATATTTT. This codes for CASSSGQTFFSGNTIYF.